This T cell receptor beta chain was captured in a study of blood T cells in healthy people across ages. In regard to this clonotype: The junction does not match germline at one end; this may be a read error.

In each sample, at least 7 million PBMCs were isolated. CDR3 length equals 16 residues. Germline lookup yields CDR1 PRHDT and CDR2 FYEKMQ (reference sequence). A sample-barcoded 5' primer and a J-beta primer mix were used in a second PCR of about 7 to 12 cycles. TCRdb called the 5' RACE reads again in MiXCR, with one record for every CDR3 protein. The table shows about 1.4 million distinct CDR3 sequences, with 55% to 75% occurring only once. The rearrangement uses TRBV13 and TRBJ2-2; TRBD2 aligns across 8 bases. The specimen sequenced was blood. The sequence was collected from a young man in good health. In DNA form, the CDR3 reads TGCGCCAGCAGCTCCGAATCGGGAGGGCGAACCGGGGAGCTGTTTTTT. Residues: CASSSESGGRTGELFF.